The rows below give T cell receptor beta chains drawn from one sample of a study of STAT3 mutations in large granular lymphocyte leukemia. Libraries were prepared by immunoSEQ multiplex PCR; TCRdb keeps only in-frame clonotypes and omits some of them. This repertoire shows tens of thousands of clones, more than 70% found once; its top ten account for 0.43%. Specimen: PBMCs. The origin of the receptors is a human donor with T large granular lymphocyte leukemia. Some clones in this sample may be carry-over from other donors' samples. The CDR3 runs from the conserved cysteine through the conserved F or W. The order of the fields is CDR3 length, J gene, D gene, clone size, V gene, CDR3 protein, CDR3 DNA. A D gene is named only where the DNA matches it firmly. Not every row has a clone size; where given, it reads once, few, many or a size class.

>14|TRBJ1-2|.|.|TRBV5-4
CASRALGTNYGYTF
TGTGCCAGCAGGGCTCTGGGTACGAACTATGGCTACACCTTC
>16|TRBJ2-1|TRBD2|.|TRBV18
CASSPPGGTAGNEQFF
TGTGCCAGCTCACCACCGGGGGGGACCGCCGGCAATGAGCAGTTCTTC
>15|TRBJ1-5|.|.|TRBV4-3
CASSQDRDSNQPQHF
TGCGCCAGCAGCCAAGACAGGGATAGCAATCAGCCCCAGCATTTT
>15|TRBJ2-3|.|few|TRBV7-2
CASSLVAGLTDTQYF
TGTGCCAGCAGCTTAGTCGCGGGGCTCACAGATACGCAGTATTTT
>13|TRBJ1-2|.|.|TRBV6-5
CASSSQDHYGYTF
TGTGCCAGCAGTTCTCAGGATCACTATGGCTACACCTTC
>14|TRBJ2-3|.|.|TRBV7-2
CASSLDIGTDTQYF
TGTGCCAGCAGCTTAGATATAGGCACAGATACGCAGTATTTT
>12|TRBJ2-3|.|once|TRBV29-1
CSVEESTDTQYF
TGCAGCGTTGAAGAAAGCACAGATACGCAGTATTTT
>12|TRBJ1-2|.|.|TRBV6-5
CASSATNYGYTF
TGTGCCAGCAGCGCAACTAACTATGGCTACACCTTC
>15|TRBJ1-6|.|.|TRBV18
CASSPRTADNSPLHF
TGTGCCAGCTCACCGAGGACAGCTGATAATTCACCCCTCCACTTT
>15|TRBJ2-2|.|.|TRBV4-2
CASSQGWPKSGELFF
TGTGCCAGCAGCCAAGGTTGGCCTAAATCCGGGGAGCTGTTTTTT
>14|TRBJ1-6|.|.|TRBV10-3
CAISRDGSNSPLHF
TGTGCCATCAGTCGGGATGGGTCTAATTCACCCCTCCACTTT
>15|TRBJ2-1|TRBD1|.|TRBV18
CASSRGQGVGNEQFF
TGTGCCAGCTCACGCGGACAGGGGGTAGGCAATGAGCAGTTCTTC
>16|TRBJ1-2|TRBD1|few|TRBV10-3
CAISESTLVGGDGYTF
TGTGCCATCAGTGAGTCGACTCTGGTAGGGGGCGATGGCTACACCTTC
>15|TRBJ2-3|.|few|TRBV5-1
CASSLLAGATDTQYF
TGCGCCAGCAGCTTGTTGGCTGGGGCCACAGATACGCAGTATTTT
>16|TRBJ1-1|TRBD1|.|TRBV29-1
CSVEKGQGGVGTEAFF
TGCAGCGTTGAGAAGGGACAGGGGGGTGTCGGTACTGAAGCTTTCTTT
>14|TRBJ2-3|TRBD2|.|TRBV5-4
CASSLAGLADTQYF
TGTGCCAGCAGCTTGGCGGGACTAGCAGATACGCAGTATTTT
>13|TRBJ1-5|.|.|TRBV29-1
CSVASTAGEPQHF
TGCAGCGTTGCGAGCACGGCAGGGGAGCCCCAGCATTTT
>14|TRBJ1-2|TRBD1|.|TRBV9
CASSANSGGFGYTF
TGTGCCAGCAGCGCAAACTCAGGGGGCTTTGGCTACACCTTC
>13|TRBJ1-1|TRBD1|few|TRBV19
CASSQDRGLLAFF
TGTGCCAGTAGCCAGGACAGGGGGCTGTTAGCTTTCTTT
>18|TRBJ2-1|TRBD2|.|TRBV4-2
CASSPFGAGGGAPYEQFF
TGTGCCAGCAGCCCTTTTGGGGCCGGCGGGGGGGCCCCATATGAGCAGTTCTTC
>14|TRBJ1-3|.|.|TRBV28
CASSSPGLGNTIYF
TGTGCCAGCAGTTCGCCGGGCCTTGGAAACACCATATATTTT
>13|TRBJ2-5|.|.|TRBV5-5
CASSLVSQETQYF
TGTGCCAGCAGCTTGGTTAGCCAAGAGACCCAGTACTTC
>12|TRBJ1-5|TRBD1|.|TRBV19
CASSRGTGNQHF
TGTGCCAGTAGTAGGGGGACAGGGAACCAGCATTTT
>12|TRBJ1-3|.|.|TRBV29-1
CSAQGMGNTIYF
TGCAGCGCCCAAGGGATGGGAAACACCATATATTTT
>16|TRBJ1-6|TRBD1|few|TRBV19
CASSMTGVTYNSPLHF
TGTGCCAGTAGTATGACAGGGGTCACCTATAATTCACCCCTCCACTTT
>14|TRBJ2-5|TRBD2|.|TRBV6-1
CASKTSGWGGTQYF
TGTGCCAGTAAGACTAGCGGCTGGGGAGGGACCCAGTACTTC
>11|TRBJ1-2|.|medium-sized|TRBV2
CASSENYGYTF
TGTGCCAGCAGTGAAAACTATGGCTACACCTTC
>15|TRBJ2-5|.|.|TRBV7-6
CASSLFSGGQETQYF
TGTGCCAGCAGCTTATTTAGTGGGGGGCAAGAGACCCAGTACTTC
>14|TRBJ2-5|.|.|TRBV14
CASSLFWGLETQYF
TGTGCCAGCAGCCTGTTTTGGGGGTTGGAGACCCAGTACTTC
>12|TRBJ2-5|.|.|TRBV28
CASGRAQETQYF
TGTGCCAGTGGACGGGCCCAAGAGACCCAGTACTTC
>16|TRBJ1-4|.|.|TRBV7-9
CASSSGRGSTNEKLFF
TGTGCCAGCAGCTCCGGCCGTGGATCAACTAATGAAAAACTGTTTTTT
>13|TRBJ1-2|.|few|TRBV9
CASSVAVNYGYTF
TGTGCCAGCAGCGTAGCGGTCAACTATGGCTACACCTTC
>14|TRBJ2-7|.|.|TRBV11-3
CASSPGGTDASQYF
TGTGCCAGCAGCCCAGGCGGGACAGACGCTTCCCAGTACTTC
>15|TRBJ1-4|.|.|TRBV5-4
CASSLSPGPNEKLFF
TGTGCCAGCAGCTTAAGCCCGGGACCCAATGAAAAACTGTTTTTT
>14|TRBJ2-7|TRBD1|.|TRBV4-3
CASSRDRGPYEQYF
TGCGCCAGCAGCCGGGACAGGGGGCCCTACGAGCAGTACTTC
>15|TRBJ1-1|.|.|TRBV15
CATSRKGTGDTEAFF
TGTGCCACCAGCAGAAAGGGAACCGGGGACACTGAAGCTTTCTTT
>16|TRBJ2-2|.|.|TRBV5-4
CASSLDSGVLAGELFF
TGTGCCAGCAGCTTGGATTCAGGGGTTCTGGCCGGGGAGCTGTTTTTT
>15|TRBJ1-2|TRBD1|.|TRBV4-3
CASSQDIPGGNGYTF
TGCGCCAGCAGCCAAGATATTCCAGGGGGCAATGGCTACACCTTC
>15|TRBJ1-5|.|.|TRBV2
CASKGGGFGNQPQHF
TGTGCCAGCAAGGGAGGCGGATTCGGCAATCAGCCCCAGCATTTT
>16|TRBJ1-6|.|once|TRBV7-2
CASSGDISHYNSPLHF
TGTGCCAGCAGCGGGGACATAAGCCACTATAATTCACCCCTCCACTTT
>15|TRBJ1-4|.|.|TRBV18
CASSPSGRINEKLFF
TGTGCCAGCTCACCGTCGGGACGGATTAATGAAAAACTGTTTTTT
>17|TRBJ1-2|.|.|TRBV28
CASSWESNPGLGYGYTF
TGTGCCAGCAGTTGGGAATCCAATCCGGGACTCGGCTATGGCTACACCTTC
>14|TRBJ1-1|.|once|TRBV7-8
CASSLGRMNTEAFF
TGTGCCAGCAGCTTAGGACGGATGAACACTGAAGCTTTCTTT
>15|TRBJ1-2|TRBD1|.|TRBV7-9
CASSLAGTGWSGYTF
TGTGCCAGCAGCTTAGCTGGGACAGGGTGGTCGGGCTACACCTTC
>15|TRBJ2-5|.|.|TRBV23-1
CANHTGRAVQETQYF
TGCGCCAACCATACGGGTCGGGCAGTACAAGAGACCCAGTACTTC
>16|TRBJ2-1|.|.|TRBV25-1
CASSEVRAGMYNEQFF
TGTGCCAGCAGTGAAGTTAGGGCAGGGATGTACAATGAGCAGTTCTTC
>13|TRBJ1-6|.|.|TRBV13
CASSLGRDSPLHF
TGTGCCAGCAGCTTAGGCCGGGATTCACCCCTCCACTTT
>15|TRBJ2-1|TRBD2|.|TRBV5-4
CASSLGGGSFAEQFF
TGTGCCAGCAGCTTGGGCGGGGGTAGCTTCGCTGAGCAGTTCTTC
>15|TRBJ1-5|TRBD1|.|TRBV4-1
CASSQFTGVYQPQHF
TGCGCCAGCAGCCAATTTACAGGGGTTTATCAGCCCCAGCATTTT
>14|TRBJ2-2|TRBD1|few|TRBV7-2
CASSLGQGSGELFF
TGTGCCAGCAGCTTAGGACAGGGATCCGGGGAGCTGTTTTTT
>16|TRBJ2-3|TRBD2|.|TRBV4-1
CASSREGLERTDTQYF
TGCGCCAGCAGCCGAGAGGGACTAGAGCGCACAGATACGCAGTATTTT
>12|TRBJ2-7|.|.|TRBV7-8
CASSLSRDEQYF
TGTGCCAGCAGCTTGTCCCGTGACGAGCAGTACTTC
>16|TRBJ2-2|.|.|TRBV7-9
CASSHQDRRNTGELFF
TGTGCCAGCAGCCATCAGGACAGAAGGAACACCGGGGAGCTGTTTTTT
>15|TRBJ1-4|.|.|TRBV6-1
CASSWTPATNEKLFF
TGTGCCAGCAGTTGGACACCGGCAACTAATGAAAAACTGTTTTTT
>14|TRBJ2-7|TRBD1|few|TRBV6-1
CASSPGTEVGEQYF
TGTGCCAGCAGCCCCGGGACAGAAGTTGGGGAGCAGTACTTC